The 13 T cell receptor beta chains below all came from one sample that was sequenced in a study of siplizumab effects on memory and regulatory T cells. The data were produced by immunoSEQ multiplex PCR, yet TCRdb's version contains in-frame clones alone and is incomplete. The table shows about 91,000 clones, with approximately 96% occurring only once. Sequencing used naive CD4+ T cells sorted from blood. The receptors derive from a human donor in good health.

The V gene is TRBV27, the J gene TRBJ2-7, with 9 bases fitting TRBD2. Germline lookup yields CDR1 MNHEY and CDR2 SMNVEV (reference sequence). The CDR3 is 16 residues long. J gave up 1 base and V 4 bases, and 8 bases lay outside the gene matches. This chain's CDR3 is CASSWVAAGGSYEQYF. CDR3 in DNA: TGTGCCAGCAGTTGGGTCGCAGCGGGGGGTTCCTACGAGCAGTACTTC.

The chain links TRBV4-1 to TRBJ1-2; D is uncertain. V lost 0 bases to trimming and J lost 4 bases, with 9 bases between them. Looked up from germline, CDR1 is MGHRA and CDR2 is YSYEKL. This CDR3 has 14 amino acids. CDR3 bases: TGCGCCAGCAGCCAAGATGAGGGAACCTATGGCTACACCTTC. Translating gives CASSQDEGTYGYTF.

The chain links TRBV19 to TRBJ2-5; 7 nucleotides align to TRBD2. Germline CDR1 is LNHDA and CDR2 is SQIVND (reference sequence). CDR3 size: 16 residues. J was trimmed by 4 bases and V by 5 bases; bases with no gene match: 13. The CDR3 region is CASSQEPWGGRETQYF. DNA of the CDR3: TGTGCCAGTAGTCAAGAGCCGTGGGGGGGGAGAGAGACCCAGTACTTC. Using reference TRBV19 and TRBJ2-5 for the parts outside the CDR3, the full variable domain is DGGITQSPKYLFRKEGQNVTLSCEQNLNHDAMYWYRQDPGQGLRLIYYSQIVNDFQKGDIAEGYSVSREKKESFPLTVTSAQKNPTAFYLCASSQEPWGGRETQYFGPGTRLLVL.

This clone was seen only once. The chain is built from TRBV7-9 and TRBJ2-1; D is ambiguous. This CDR3 has 14 amino acids. V was trimmed by 2 bases and J by 6 bases, leaving 11 bases between them. Germline lookup yields CDR1 SEHNR and CDR2 FQNEAQ (reference sequence). The CDR3 loop is CASSLSAEFNEQFF. CDR3 in DNA: TGTGCCAGCAGCTTATCGGCAGAGTTCAATGAGCAGTTCTTC.

The J gene is TRBJ1-1, the V gene TRBV19; 7 bases match TRBD1. CDR1 and CDR2 from the germline V gene are LNHDA and SQIVND (reference sequence). The junction had 2 bases not matched to a gene; V was cut back by 1 base and J by 0 bases. The CDR3 sequence is 15 residues long. CDR3 nucleotides: TGTGCCAGTAGTATAGGGGGACAGATGAACACTGAAGCTTTCTTT. Translation: CASSIGGQMNTEAFF.

The table lists this clone with a count of one. The chain has TRBV28 and TRBJ2-2; TRBD1 agrees at 8 bases. V dropped 3 bases and J dropped 7; count of bases not matched to a gene: 4. Germline V gene sequence: CDR1 MDHEN, CDR2 SYDVKM. The CDR3 consists of 14 residues. The CDR3 region is CASSFQGAIGELFF. CDR3 coding DNA: TGTGCCAGCAGTTTTCAGGGGGCGATCGGGGAGCTGTTTTTT.

This chain joins TRBV5-4 and TRBJ2-1; TRBD1 is a possible D gene (6 bases). The CDR3 is made up of 15 amino acids. Trimming removed 0 bases from V and 0 bases from J, with 7 bases in between. CDR1 SGHNT and CDR2 YYREEE come from the germline V gene (reference sequence). CDR3 nucleotides: TGTGCCAGCAGCTTGGGACAGGACTCCTACAATGAGCAGTTCTTC. Translation: CASSLGQDSYNEQFF.

The chain has TRBV6-1 and TRBJ1-2; D is uncertain. The V end lost 4 bases, the J end lost 7 bases, and 13 bases lay between the germline ends. CDR3 length equals 13 residues. Germline lookup yields CDR1 MNHNS and CDR2 SASEGT. The CDR3 nucleotides are TGTGCCAGCAGTGCCCTCGCCTTCGGTGGCTACACCTTC. Translating it yields CASSALAFGGYTF.

This rearrangement joins TRBV7-2 to TRBJ2-5, with D perhaps matching TRBD1 (6 bases). There are 15 residues in the CDR3. With 2 bases removed from V and 5 bases from J, the gap between germline ends came to 15 bases. The germline CDR1 and CDR2 sequences are SGHTA and FQGNSA. The CDR3 sequence is CASSLQGGMVETQYF. In DNA form, the CDR3 reads TGTGCCAGCAGCTTACAAGGGGGTATGGTGGAGACCCAGTACTTC.

This chain joins TRBV18 and TRBJ1-1; D not resolved. The CDR3 spans 12 residues. CDR1 and CDR2 (germline): KGHSH, LQKENI. The V end lost 0 bases, the J end lost 7 bases, and 6 bases lay between the germline ends. CDR3 amino acids: CASSPPLLEAFF. The CDR3 DNA sequence: TGTGCCAGCTCACCACCCTTACTTGAAGCTTTCTTT.

This clone appeared a single time. The V gene is TRBV6-6, the J gene TRBJ1-2; D possibly corresponds to TRBD1 (5 bases). The CDR3 totals 13 residues. CDR1 is MNHNY, CDR2 SVGAGI, per germline (reference sequence). V gave up 7 bases and J gave up 7 bases, with 16 bases separating them. CDR3 DNA sequence: TGTGCCAGCACCCGTCATGGGGGTCTTGGCTACACCTTC. This gives the protein CASTRHGGLGYTF.

The chain couples TRBV10-1 to TRBJ2-1; 9 bases agree with TRBD2. Per the germline V gene, CDR1 is WNHNN and CDR2 is SYGVQD (reference sequence). The CDR3 contains 15 residues. V was clipped by 2 bases and J by 7 bases; unmatched bases: 6. The CDR3 DNA reads as TGCGCCAGCAGTGAGAGTAGCGGGGGAGTGAATGAGCAGTTCTTC. Translated: CASSESSGGVNEQFF.

This clone was picked up one time. The chain has TRBV7-2 and TRBJ2-1, with D uncertain. The V end lost 5 bases, the J end lost 6 bases, and 11 bases lay between the germline ends. Looked up from germline, CDR1 is SGHTA and CDR2 is FQGNSA. This CDR3 contains 13 residues. Here the CDR3 DNA reads TGTGCCAGCAGCCCTGCCTCAATCAATGAGCAGTTCTTC. Protein sequence: CASSPASINEQFF. Drawing the rest from reference TRBV7-2 and TRBJ2-1, the complete variable domain is GAGVSQSPSNKVTEKGKDVELRCDPISGHTALYWYRQSLGQGLEFLIYFQGNSAPDKSGLPSDRFSAERTGGSVSTLTIQRTQQEDSAVYLCASSPASINEQFFGPGTRLTVL.